These 7 T cell receptor beta chains were all obtained from the same sample, sequenced in a study of CD8 T cells in ankylosing spondylitis. Using its own MiXCR run on the 5' RACE reads, TCRdb lists one record per CDR3 protein. The sample holds over 200,000 distinct CDR3 sequences, around 16% seen once. Notes on the study in general: Several highly homologous variants made up a TCR beta motif, and this motif appeared characteristic of ankylosing spondylitis blood.

The antigens for these receptors are not known. Sequenced input: blood, either unsorted or a sorted T cell fraction (not recorded which). Every receptor here comes from a male donor with ankylosing spondylitis.

This clonotype was seen more than once but under ten times. CDR3 in DNA: TGCGCCAGCAGCCACCCTGAGGTGATTAGGGGCGAGGATGAGCAGTTCTTC. Its protein product is CASSHPEVIRGEDEQFF. V is TRBV4-1 and J is TRBJ2-1; TRBD1 might be the D (5 bases). V shed 3 bases and J shed 8 bases, with 23 bases lying between them. This CDR3 contains 17 residues. Per germline, CDR1 MGHRA and CDR2 YSYEKL.

The V gene is TRBV4-1, the J gene TRBJ2-2, with 7 bases lining up with TRBD1. Looked up from germline, CDR1 is MGHRA and CDR2 is YSYEKL. V lost 1 base, J lost 1 base, and 3 bases stayed unmatched. This CDR3 contains 16 residues. The CDR3 protein is CASSQVAGGNTGELFF. DNA of the CDR3: TGCGCCAGCAGCCAAGTTGCAGGGGGGAACACCGGGGAGCTGTTTTTT.

This clonotype was observed a few times. The genes are TRBV28 and TRBJ2-1; 10 bases fit TRBD1. V trimming: 6 bases; J trimming: 7 bases; junction bases outside the gene matches: 27. The CDR3 runs to 21 residues. Germline CDR1 is MDHEN and CDR2 is SYDVKM. In nucleotides, the CDR3 is TGTGCCAGCAGCACCCTGTTACGGCTCAACCTGGGGACAGGGGATGAGAATGAGCAGTTCTTC. Amino acid sequence: CASSTLLRLNLGTGDENEQFF.

The chain combines TRBV2 with TRBJ1-2; the D gene is possibly TRBD1 (5 bases). V lost 0 bases and J lost 8, with 13 bases in between. CDR3 length: 14 amino acids. Germline assignment: CDR1 SNHLY and CDR2 FYNNEI. The CDR3 nucleotides are TGTGCCAGCAGTGAAGCAGTGACAGTGTCCGGCTACACCTTC. Its translation: CASSEAVTVSGYTF.

The table lists this clonotype with a few counts. This chain joins TRBV4-1 and TRBJ2-5; D not certain. Per germline, CDR1 MGHRA and CDR2 YSYEKL. There are 15 residues in the CDR3. V shed 4 bases and J shed 2 bases, with 14 bases lying between them. CDR3 in amino acids: CASSRAFRYQETQYF. CDR3 DNA: TGCGCCAGCAGCCGCGCGTTCCGGTATCAAGAGACCCAGTACTTC.

This clonotype has more than one count but fewer than ten. The rearrangement joins TRBV29-1 to TRBJ2-2; maybe TRBD1 (5 bases). Germline loops: CDR1 SQVTM, CDR2 ANQGSEA. The CDR3 runs 12 residues. Trimming left V 7 bases short and J 1 base short, with 7 bases between. Written as DNA, the CDR3 is TGCAGCGGACAGAAGAACACCGGGGAGCTGTTTTTT. It translates to CSGQKNTGELFF.

CDR3 protein: CASTPGDNTEAFF. CDR3 in DNA: TGCGCCAGCACCCCTGGGGACAACACTGAAGCTTTCTTT. The gene calls are TRBV5-1 and TRBJ1-1; D perhaps matches TRBD1 (5 bases). Germline lookup yields CDR1 SGHRS and CDR2 YFSETQ. This CDR3 comprises 13 residues. Trimming removed 6 bases from V and 2 bases from J, with 11 bases in between. The variable domain in full, completed from reference TRBV5-1 and TRBJ1-1, reads KAGVTQTPRYLIKTRGQQVTLSCSPISGHRSVSWYQQTPGQGLQFLFEYFSETQRNKGNFPGRFSGRQFSNSRSEMNVSTLELGDSALYLCASTPGDNTEAFFGQGTRLTVV.